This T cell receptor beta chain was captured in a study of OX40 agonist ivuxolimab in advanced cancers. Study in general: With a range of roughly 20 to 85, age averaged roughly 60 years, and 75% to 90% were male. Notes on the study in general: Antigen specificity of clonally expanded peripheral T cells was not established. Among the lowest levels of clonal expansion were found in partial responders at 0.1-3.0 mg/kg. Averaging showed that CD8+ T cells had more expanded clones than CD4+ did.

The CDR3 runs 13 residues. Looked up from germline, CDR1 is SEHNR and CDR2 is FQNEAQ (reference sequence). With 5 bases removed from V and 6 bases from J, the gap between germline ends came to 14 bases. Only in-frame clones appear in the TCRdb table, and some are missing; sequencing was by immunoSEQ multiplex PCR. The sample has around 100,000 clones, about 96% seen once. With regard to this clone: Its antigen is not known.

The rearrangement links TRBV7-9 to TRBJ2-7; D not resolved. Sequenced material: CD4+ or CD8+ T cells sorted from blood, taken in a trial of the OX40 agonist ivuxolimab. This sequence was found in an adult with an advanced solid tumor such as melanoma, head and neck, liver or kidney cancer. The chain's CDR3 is CASSLPAPGEQYF. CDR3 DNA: TGTGCCAGCAGCCTCCCAGCCCCTGGCGAGCAGTACTTC. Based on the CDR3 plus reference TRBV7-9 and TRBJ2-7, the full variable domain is DTGVSQNPRHKITKRGQNVTFRCDPISEHNRLYWYRQTLGQGPEFLTYFQNEAQLEKSRLLSDRFSAERPKGSFSTLEIQRTEQGDSAMYLCASSLPAPGEQYFGPGTRLTVT.